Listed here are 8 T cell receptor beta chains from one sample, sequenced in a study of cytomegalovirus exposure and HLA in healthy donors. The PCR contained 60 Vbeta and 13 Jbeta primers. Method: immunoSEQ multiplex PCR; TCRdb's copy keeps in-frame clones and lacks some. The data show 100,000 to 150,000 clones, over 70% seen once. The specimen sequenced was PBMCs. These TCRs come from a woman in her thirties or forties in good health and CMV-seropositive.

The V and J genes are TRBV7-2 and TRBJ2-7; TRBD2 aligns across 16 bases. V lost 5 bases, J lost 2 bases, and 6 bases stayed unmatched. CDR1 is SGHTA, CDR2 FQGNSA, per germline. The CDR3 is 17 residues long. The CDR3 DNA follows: TGTGCCAGCAGCATCGGGACTAGCGGGAGGGTAGCCTACGAGCAGTACTTC. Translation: CASSIGTSGRVAYEQYF.

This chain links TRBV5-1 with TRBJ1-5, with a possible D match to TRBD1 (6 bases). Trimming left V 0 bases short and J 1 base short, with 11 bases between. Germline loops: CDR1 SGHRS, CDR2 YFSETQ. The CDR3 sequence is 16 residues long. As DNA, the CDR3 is TGCGCCAGCAGCTTGGAGGGGACAAACAGCAATCAGCCCCAGCATTTT. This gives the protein CASSLEGTNSNQPQHF. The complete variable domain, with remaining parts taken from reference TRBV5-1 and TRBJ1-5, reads KAGVTQTPRYLIKTRGQQVTLSCSPISGHRSVSWYQQTPGQGLQFLFEYFSETQRNKGNFPGRFSGRQFSNSRSEMNVSTLELGDSALYLCASSLEGTNSNQPQHFGDGTRLSIL.

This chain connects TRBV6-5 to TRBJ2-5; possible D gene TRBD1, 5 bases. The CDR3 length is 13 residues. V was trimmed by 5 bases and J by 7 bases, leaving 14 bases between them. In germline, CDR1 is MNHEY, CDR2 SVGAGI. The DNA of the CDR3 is TGTGCCAGCAGTCCCTTTGGGGCCGGGACCCAGTACTTC. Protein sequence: CASSPFGAGTQYF.

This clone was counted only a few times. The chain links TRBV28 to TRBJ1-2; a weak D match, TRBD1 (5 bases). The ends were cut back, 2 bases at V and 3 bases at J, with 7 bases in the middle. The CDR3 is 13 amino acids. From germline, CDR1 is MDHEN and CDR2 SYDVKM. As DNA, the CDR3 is TGTGCCAGCAGTTTAGCGGGGGACTATGGCTACACCTTC. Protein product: CASSLAGDYGYTF.

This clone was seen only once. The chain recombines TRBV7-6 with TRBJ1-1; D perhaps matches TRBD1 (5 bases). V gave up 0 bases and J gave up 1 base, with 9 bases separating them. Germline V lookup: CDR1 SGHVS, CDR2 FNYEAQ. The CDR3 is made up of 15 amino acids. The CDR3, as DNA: TGTGCCAGCAGCTTAGCACAGGCGTGGAACACTGAAGCTTTCTTT. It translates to CASSLAQAWNTEAFF.

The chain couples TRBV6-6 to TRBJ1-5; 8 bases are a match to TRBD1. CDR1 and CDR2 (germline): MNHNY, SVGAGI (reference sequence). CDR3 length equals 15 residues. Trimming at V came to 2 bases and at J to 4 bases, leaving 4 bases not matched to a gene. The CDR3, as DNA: TGTGCCAGCAGTTACGGACAGGGAGCTAATCAGCCCCAGCATTTT. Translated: CASSYGQGANQPQHF.

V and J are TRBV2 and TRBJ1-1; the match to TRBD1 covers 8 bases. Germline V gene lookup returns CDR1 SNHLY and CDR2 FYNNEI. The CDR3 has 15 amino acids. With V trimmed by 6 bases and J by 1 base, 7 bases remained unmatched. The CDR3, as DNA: TGTGCCAGCAGCCCCCAGGGGGCGGAGAACACTGAAGCTTTCTTT. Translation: CASSPQGAENTEAFF.

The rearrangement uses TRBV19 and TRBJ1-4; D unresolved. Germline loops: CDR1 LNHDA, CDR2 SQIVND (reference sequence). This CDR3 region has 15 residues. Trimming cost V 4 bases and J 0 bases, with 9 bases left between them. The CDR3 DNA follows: TGTGCCAGTAGTACAGGAACTTCAACTAATGAAAAACTGTTTTTT. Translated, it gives CASSTGTSTNEKLFF.